Each of the 26 T cell receptor beta chains below was sequenced from the same sample in a study of blood T cell repertoires in COVID-19. Data came from immunoSEQ multiplex PCR; TCRdb stores just in-frame clones and leaves some out. The table includes about 190,000 clones, around nine tenths detected once. Sequences were obtained from peripheral blood. Receptors were obtained from a woman aged 35 to 49 who had recovered from COVID-19.

The sample holds a few counts of this clone. The chain links TRBV5-1 to TRBJ1-2; TRBD1 agrees at 9 bases. CDR1 and CDR2 (germline): SGHRS, YFSETQ. The CDR3 covers 15 residues. The V segment lost 2 bases and the J segment 2 bases; nucleotides outside the gene matches: 4. The CDR3 bases are TGCGCCAGCAGCTTTAACAGGGGGCTAAACTATGGCTACACCTTC. This codes for CASSFNRGLNYGYTF.

J is TRBJ1-1 and V is TRBV5-1, with a weak D call TRBD1 (6 bases). The CDR3 consists of 17 residues. V was cut by 0 bases and J by 1 base, with 16 bases left in between. Germline CDR1 reads SGHRS; CDR2 reads YFSETQ. CDR3 sequence (DNA): TGCGCCAGCAGCTTGGGAATAAGGACAGAGGAGAACACTGAAGCTTTCTTT. It encodes CASSLGIRTEENTEAFF.

The genes are TRBV2 and TRBJ1-5; 7 bases fit TRBD1. Germline lookup yields CDR1 SNHLY and CDR2 FYNNEI. V lost 0 bases to trimming and J lost 6 bases; unmatched junction nucleotides: 8. The CDR3 consists of 16 residues. The CDR3 reads CASSEAGKGAGQPQHF. In DNA, the CDR3 is TGTGCCAGCAGTGAAGCGGGGAAGGGGGCAGGTCAGCCCCAGCATTTT.

The rearrangement uses TRBV6-5 and TRBJ2-7; 11 nucleotides agree with TRBD1. This CDR3 comprises 14 residues. Trimming at V came to 6 bases and at J to 3 bases, leaving 4 bases not matched to a gene. CDR1 is MNHEY and CDR2 is SVGAGI in the germline V gene. CDR3 DNA sequence: TGTGCCAGCAGCCTGGACAGGGGGCTCTACGAGCAGTACTTC. This codes for CASSLDRGLYEQYF.

The rearrangement links TRBV18 to TRBJ2-3; a possible D gene is TRBD2 (7 bases). Looked up from germline, CDR1 is KGHSH and CDR2 is LQKENI. Trimming took off 3 bases at V and 3 bases at J, with 19 bases between the two ends. The CDR3 covers 17 residues. Here the CDR3 DNA reads TGTGCCAGCTCACCCTACACGGGGGGCGGGACAACAGATACGCAGTATTTT. It codes for CASSPYTGGGTTDTQYF.

The chain is built from TRBV4-3 and TRBJ2-2; tentative D call: TRBD1 (7 bases). This CDR3 is 18 amino acids long. Germline CDR1 is LGHNA and CDR2 is YSLEER. V lost 0 bases and J lost 0, with 14 bases in between. CDR3 sequence: CASSQESRGAANTGELFF. In DNA form, the CDR3 reads TGCGCCAGCAGCCAAGAGAGCAGGGGGGCTGCGAACACCGGGGAGCTGTTTTTT.

The chain uses TRBV19 and TRBJ2-3; 7 bases fit TRBD1. CDR1 is LNHDA and CDR2 is SQIVND in the germline V gene (reference sequence). CDR3 length: 14 amino acids. J gave up 5 bases and V 7 bases, and 9 bases lay outside the gene matches. The CDR3 sequence: CASNPGGLGDTQYF. CDR3 in DNA: TGTGCCAGTAATCCAGGGGGATTGGGAGATACGCAGTATTTT.

This clone has just one count. The V and J genes are TRBV27 and TRBJ2-2, with D uncertain. CDR3 size: 14 residues. Germline loops: CDR1 MNHEY, CDR2 SMNVEV (reference sequence). V lost 3 bases to trimming and J lost 4 bases, with 9 bases between them. The CDR3 sequence: CASSFQSLTGELFF. In nucleotides, the CDR3 is TGTGCCAGCAGTTTTCAAAGCCTCACCGGGGAGCTGTTTTTT.

The rearrangement uses TRBV5-1 and TRBJ2-3; 7 bases match TRBD1. After removal of 2 bases from V and 2 bases from J, the junction contained 11 bases not matched to a gene. Germline CDR1 is SGHRS and CDR2 is YFSETQ. The CDR3 is 17 amino acids. CDR3 coding DNA: TGCGCCAGCAGCTTCAGGCGAGGACAGGCGTTCACAGATACGCAGTATTTT. It translates to CASSFRRGQAFTDTQYF.

This chain uses TRBV7-9 with TRBJ2-7; weak D call: TRBD2 (7 bases). The CDR3 is 17 residues long. Trimming pared 2 bases from V and 7 bases from J, leaving 24 bases between. From germline, CDR1 is SEHNR and CDR2 FQNEAQ (reference sequence). This chain's CDR3 is CASSLPQGQGGDLEQYF. The CDR3 DNA is TGTGCCAGCAGCTTACCCCAAGGACAAGGGGGGGATCTAGAGCAGTACTTC.

This clone is a singleton in its sample. The chain employs TRBV30 and TRBJ2-1; 12 bases are a match to TRBD2. Per the germline V gene, CDR1 is GTSNPN and CDR2 is SVGIG (reference sequence). The CDR3 is 17 residues long. The V gene end was trimmed by 3 bases and the J gene end by 2 bases; junction bases not matched to a gene: 8. The CDR3 protein is CAWSNPGLAGTYNEQFF. For the CDR3, the DNA is TGTGCCTGGAGCAATCCCGGACTAGCGGGAACCTACAATGAGCAGTTCTTC.

The chain is built from TRBV7-9 and TRBJ2-1; 9 bases align to TRBD1. Germline V gene lookup returns CDR1 SEHNR and CDR2 FQNEAQ (reference sequence). There are 14 residues in the CDR3. Unmatched junction bases numbered 3, after V lost 1 base and J lost 8 bases. CDR3 DNA: TGTGCCAGCAGCTTAGGGACAGGGGAGTATGAGCAGTTCTTC. Its translation is CASSLGTGEYEQFF. The full variable domain, rest sourced from reference TRBV7-9 and TRBJ2-1, is DTGVSQNPRHKITKRGQNVTFRCDPISEHNRLYWYRQTLGQGPEFLTYFQNEAQLEKSRLLSDRFSAERPKGSFSTLEIQRTEQGDSAMYLCASSLGTGEYEQFFGPGTRLTVL.

V usage is TRBV6-6 and J usage is TRBJ2-1; 9 positions agree with TRBD2. CDR3 length: 19 residues. Germline CDR1 and CDR2: MNHNY and SVGAGI (reference sequence). Germline trimming cut 5 bases from V and 4 bases from J; bases unmatched to any gene: 18. The CDR3 sequence: CASSLTPLLAGAGYNEQFF. CDR3 nucleotide sequence: TGTGCCAGCAGTCTTACACCGTTATTAGCGGGAGCAGGGTACAATGAGCAGTTCTTC.

The rearrangement uses TRBV5-4 and TRBJ2-1; 8 bases match TRBD1. This CDR3 is 13 amino acids long. Germline values: CDR1 SGHNT, CDR2 YYREEE (reference sequence). After removal of 6 bases from V and 7 bases from J, the junction contained 6 bases not matched to a gene. DNA for the CDR3: TGTGCCAGCATCCTAGACAGGGGTAATGAGCAGTTCTTC. Protein sequence: CASILDRGNEQFF. The complete variable domain, with remaining parts taken from reference TRBV5-4 and TRBJ2-1, reads ETGVTQSPTHLIKTRGQQVTLRCSSQSGHNTVSWYQQALGQGPQFIFQYYREEENGRGNFPPRFSGLQFPNYSSELNVNALELDDSALYLCASILDRGNEQFFGPGTRLTVL.

The V and J genes are TRBV12-3 or TRBV12-4 and TRBJ1-2, with D perhaps TRBD1 (5 bases). V was trimmed by 5 bases and J by 8 bases, leaving 15 bases between them. The CDR3 has 13 residues. CDR3 residues: CASSPTAALGYTF. CDR3 in DNA: TGTGCCAGCAGTCCGACAGCCGCGTTGGGCTACACCTTC.

The genes are TRBV27 and TRBJ2-3; 7 bases agree with TRBD2. V shed 2 bases, J shed 5 bases, and the junction held 4 bases outside the gene matches. Germline CDR1 reads MNHEY; CDR2 reads SMNVEV (reference sequence). This CDR3 region has 14 residues. The CDR3 DNA is TGTGCCAGCAGTTTAGGGCAGCGGGGAGATACGCAGTATTTT. It translates to CASSLGQRGDTQYF.

On this clone: The same CDR3 is also encoded by other DNA sequences in this sample. The chain carries TRBV3-1 (or the pseudogene TRBV3-2) and TRBJ1-5; D gene unclear. The V end was cut by 0 bases, the J end by 1 base, with 7 bases between. Germline V gene data show CDR1 as LGHDT and CDR2 as YNNKEL (reference sequence). This CDR3 region has 15 residues. CDR3 sequence: CASSQDRGSNQPQHF. CDR3 coding DNA: TGTGCCAGCAGCCAAGACAGAGGCAGCAATCAGCCCCAGCATTTT.

The chain joins TRBV12-3 or TRBV12-4 to TRBJ2-7; D possibly corresponds to TRBD2 (6 bases). V lost 8 bases and J lost 3, with 11 bases in between. The CDR3 is made up of 12 amino acids. The CDR3, as DNA: TGTGCCAGCGGGAGGACTAACTACGAGCAGTACTTC. The encoded protein is CASGRTNYEQYF.

The chain combines TRBV15 with TRBJ2-2; 9 bases match TRBD2. V shed 9 bases and J 7 bases; nucleotides not matched to a gene: 15. Germline V gene data show CDR1 as LNHNV and CDR2 as YYDKDF (reference sequence). This CDR3 spans 16 amino acids. CDR3 in DNA: TGTGCCACTCCCCGTGAGCGGGGGGAGTACGGCGGGGAGCTGTTTTTT. Amino acid sequence: CATPRERGEYGGELFF.

The CDR3 sequence is CASSIAGRGAPGELFF. In nucleotides, the CDR3 is TGTGCCAGTAGTATAGCCGGGAGAGGAGCCCCCGGGGAGCTGTTTTTT. J is TRBJ2-2 and V is TRBV19, with a tentative D call TRBD2 (6 bases). With 1 base removed from V and 6 bases from J, the gap between germline ends came to 15 bases. The length of the CDR3 is 16 residues. CDR1 is LNHDA and CDR2 is SQIVND in the germline V gene (reference sequence). The variable domain in full, completed from reference TRBV19 and TRBJ2-2, reads DGGITQSPKYLFRKEGQNVTLSCEQNLNHDAMYWYRQDPGQGLRLIYYSQIVNDFQKGDIAEGYSVSREKKESFPLTVTSAQKNPTAFYLCASSIAGRGAPGELFFGEGSRLTVL.

The table lists this clone with a count of one. This chain joins TRBV14 and TRBJ1-1; TRBD1 matches at 7 bases. CDR3 size: 13 residues. Per the germline V gene, CDR1 is SGHDN and CDR2 is FVKESK. Unmatched junction bases numbered 7, after V lost 5 bases and J lost 7 bases. CDR3 region: CASSYRQGGEAFF. CDR3 bases: TGTGCCAGCAGCTATAGACAGGGAGGTGAAGCTTTCTTT.

This rearrangement joins TRBV9 to TRBJ2-3; 8 bases map to TRBD2. Germline V gene lookup returns CDR1 SGDLS and CDR2 YYNGEE. Losses at the gene ends were 1 base for V and 2 bases for J; bases not matched to a gene: 6. The CDR3 is 16 amino acids. The chain's CDR3 is CASSVPLLAATDTQYF. In DNA form, the CDR3 reads TGTGCCAGCAGCGTACCACTACTAGCGGCCACAGATACGCAGTATTTT.

The gene calls are TRBV7-9 and TRBJ1-1, with D perhaps matching TRBD1 (5 bases). The CDR3 is 17 amino acids. V lost 0 bases and J lost 1, with 15 bases in between. Per germline, CDR1 SEHNR and CDR2 FQNEAQ (reference sequence). The CDR3, as DNA: TGTGCCAGCAGCTTAGCCCTAGACAGTACCTGGAACACTGAAGCTTTCTTT. This translates into CASSLALDSTWNTEAFF.

J is TRBJ2-7 and V is TRBV9, with TRBD2 identical over 9 bases. The V segment lost 8 bases and the J segment 0 bases; nucleotides outside the gene matches: 6. This CDR3 has 14 amino acids. Germline CDR1 SGDLS, CDR2 YYNGEE. The CDR3 sequence is CASQREESSYEQYF. The CDR3 coding sequence is TGTGCCAGTCAGCGGGAGGAAAGCTCCTACGAGCAGTACTTC.

The V and J genes are TRBV18 and TRBJ1-4, with D hard to call. Germline-derived CDR1 and CDR2 are KGHSH and LQKENI. This CDR3 has 13 residues. V lost 2 bases, J lost 5 bases, and 6 bases lay in between. The CDR3 is CASSPGRNEKLFF. The CDR3 DNA is TGTGCCAGCTCACCAGGCCGAAATGAAAAACTGTTTTTT.

This chain joins TRBV7-2 and TRBJ2-3; 9 nucleotides line up with TRBD1. Germline V gives CDR1 SGHTA, CDR2 FQGNSA. The CDR3 runs to 15 residues. The V and J ends lost 5 bases and 4 bases, in that order; junction bases with no gene match: 7. The CDR3 here is CASSIRTGASDTQYF. The CDR3 DNA reads TGTGCCAGCAGCATCCGGACAGGGGCGTCAGATACGCAGTATTTT.